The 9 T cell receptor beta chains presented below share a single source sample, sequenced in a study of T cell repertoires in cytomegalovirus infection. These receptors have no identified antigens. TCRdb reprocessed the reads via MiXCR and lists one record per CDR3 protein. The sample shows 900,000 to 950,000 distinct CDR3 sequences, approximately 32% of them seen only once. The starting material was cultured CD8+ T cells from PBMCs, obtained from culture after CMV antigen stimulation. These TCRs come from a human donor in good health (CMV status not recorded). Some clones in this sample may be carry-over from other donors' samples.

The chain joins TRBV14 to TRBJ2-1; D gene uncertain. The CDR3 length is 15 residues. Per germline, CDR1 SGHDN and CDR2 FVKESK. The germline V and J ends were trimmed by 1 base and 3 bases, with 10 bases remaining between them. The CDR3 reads CASSQATRFYNEQFF. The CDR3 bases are TGTGCCAGCAGCCAAGCTACCCGCTTCTACAATGAGCAGTTCTTC.

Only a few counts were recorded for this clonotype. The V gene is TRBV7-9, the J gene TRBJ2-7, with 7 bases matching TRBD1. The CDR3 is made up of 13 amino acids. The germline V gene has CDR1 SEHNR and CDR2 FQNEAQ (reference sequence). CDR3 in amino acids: CASSPKTGYAQYV. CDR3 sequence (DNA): TGTGCCAGCAGCCCCAAGACAGGGTACGCGCAGTACGTC.

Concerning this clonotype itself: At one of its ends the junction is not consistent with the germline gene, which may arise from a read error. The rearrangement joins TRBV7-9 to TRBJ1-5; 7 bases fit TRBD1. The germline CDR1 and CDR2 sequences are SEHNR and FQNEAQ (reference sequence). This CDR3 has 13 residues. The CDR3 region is CVSRGDSNQPQHF. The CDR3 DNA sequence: TGTGTCAGCAGGGGGGATAGCAATCAGCCCCAGCATTTT.

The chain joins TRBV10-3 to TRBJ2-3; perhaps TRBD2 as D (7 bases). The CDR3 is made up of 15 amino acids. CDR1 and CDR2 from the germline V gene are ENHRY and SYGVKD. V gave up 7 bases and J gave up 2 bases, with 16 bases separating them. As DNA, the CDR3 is TGTGCCATCAAGATAAGGGGGGGGGACACAGATACGCAGTATTTT. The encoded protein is CAIKIRGGDTDTQYF.

CDR3 sequence: CASSPLAGPTDTQYF. CDR3 nucleotide sequence: TGTGCCAGCAGCCCGTTAGCGGGGCCCACAGATACGCAGTATTTT. The chain joins TRBV5-3 to TRBJ2-3; 8 bases fit TRBD2. TRBV5-3 is noted as an ORF with a role that remains uncertain. The CDR3 loop spans 15 amino acids. V was pared by 8 bases and J by 2 bases, with 10 bases of the junction left unmatched.

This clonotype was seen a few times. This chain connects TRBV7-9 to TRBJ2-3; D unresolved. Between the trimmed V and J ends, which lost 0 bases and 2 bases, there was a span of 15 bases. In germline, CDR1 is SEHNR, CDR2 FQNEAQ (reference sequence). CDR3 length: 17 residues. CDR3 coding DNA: TGTGCCAGCAGCTTAGCTCTGCGGACCCCCCACACAGATACGCAGTATTTT. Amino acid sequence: CASSLALRTPHTDTQYF.

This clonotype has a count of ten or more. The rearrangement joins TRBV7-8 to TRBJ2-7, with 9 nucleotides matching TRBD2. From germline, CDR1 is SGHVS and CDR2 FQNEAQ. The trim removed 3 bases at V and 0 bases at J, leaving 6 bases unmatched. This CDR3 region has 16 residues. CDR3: CASSFPSGAPSYEQYF. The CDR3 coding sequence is TGTGCCAGCAGCTTCCCTAGCGGGGCCCCCTCCTACGAGCAGTACTTC.

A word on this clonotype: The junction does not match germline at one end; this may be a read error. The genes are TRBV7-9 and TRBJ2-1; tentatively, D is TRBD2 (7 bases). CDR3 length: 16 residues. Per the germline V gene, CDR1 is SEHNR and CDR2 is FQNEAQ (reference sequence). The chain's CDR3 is CANSLVFGGPSNEQFF. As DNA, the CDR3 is TGTGCCAACAGCTTAGTGTTCGGGGGGCCGTCCAATGAGCAGTTCTTC. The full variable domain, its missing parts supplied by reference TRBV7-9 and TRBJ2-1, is DTGVSQNPRHKITKRGQNVTFRCDPISEHNRLYWYRQTLGQGPEFLTYFQNEAQLEKSRLLSDRFSAERPKGSFSTLEIQRTEQGDSAMYLCANSLVFGGPSNEQFFGPGTRLTVL.

This chain's CDR3 is CASSLLGQANTEAFF. The DNA of the CDR3 is TGTGCCAGCAGTCTACTTGGACAGGCAAACACTGAAGCTTTCTTT. This chain connects TRBV12-3 or TRBV12-4 to TRBJ1-1; 7 positions agree with TRBD1. CDR3 length: 15 residues. The junction had 8 bases not matched to a gene; V was cut back by 5 bases and J by 2 bases.